This T cell receptor (beta chain) was obtained from a study of T cells in Graves' hyperthyroidism and ophthalmopathy. Regions amplified from RNA transcripts were the TCR beta CDR3 regions. RT-PCR in the first round (using the HTBI primer set) targeted the TCR CDR3. TCRdb fed the multiplex PCR reads into MiXCR, producing one record per CDR3 protein. The data hold 550,000 to 850,000 distinct CDR3 sequences, with around 20% observed a single time. Reasons for excluding patients were uncontrolled infection, other autoimmune disease, pregnancy or lactation. The sample of blood was obtained at first hyperthyroidism diagnosis (before any ophthalmopathy symptoms). Trimming pared 4 bases from V and 3 bases from J, leaving 12 bases between. CDR1 SGHTA and CDR2 FQGNSA come from the germline V gene. This CDR3 comprises 14 residues. This clonotype has only a few counts.

The receptor was derived from a woman between 45 and 65 years old with Graves' hyperthyroidism that later progressed to Graves' ophthalmopathy. J is TRBJ1-1 and V is TRBV7-2, with D uncertain. Sequencing was done on a sample of blood. CDR3 DNA sequence: TGTGCCAGCAGCTCAGAGTCAGTCTACACTGAAGCTTTCTTT. This sequence encodes CASSSESVYTEAFF.